This TCR beta chain is from a study of control samples from healthy donors and cancer patients. Data came from immunoSEQ multiplex PCR; TCRdb stores just in-frame clones and leaves some out. The data hold about 220,000 clones, with roughly 94% observed a single time. Germline V lookup: CDR1 MDHEN, CDR2 SYDVKM. CDR3 length equals 12 residues. Trimming took off 6 bases at V and 4 bases at J, with 9 bases between the two ends. Specimen: blood. The origin of this receptor is a man aged 50 or older in good health. V is TRBV28 and J is TRBJ1-2; D is uncertain. The CDR3 reads CASRASGYGYTF. The CDR3, as DNA: TGTGCCAGCAGGGCCTCTGGCTATGGCTACACCTTC.